The T cell receptor (beta chain) under discussion was sequenced for a study of chemoradiotherapy in HPV16-positive cancers. Whole-study context: Functional T-cell assays on two HPV16-positive patients' cells defined candidate HPV-specific clones and common TCR motifs. Study-level points and caveats: Better recurrence-free survival went with HPV-responsive T-cell expansion in HPV16-positive patients. Candidate HPV-specific clones and E7-related TCR motifs grew in tumor during treatment.

Repertoires were sampled repeatedly during chemoradiotherapy. In regard to this clone: Its antigen is as yet unknown.

Germline CDR1 SGHTA, CDR2 FQGNSA. The CDR3 covers 19 residues. The V end was cut by 4 bases, the J end by 0 bases, with 19 bases between. Profiling relied on immunoSEQ multiplex PCR, and the TCRdb table lists in-frame clones only, not all of them. The data hold tens of thousands of clones, with roughly 90% observed a single time. The rearrangement joins TRBV7-2 to TRBJ2-6, with D maybe TRBD2 (6 bases). This receptor was identified in a human donor with HPV-associated anogenital cancer. The input for sequencing was blood, taken from a patient who underwent chemoradiotherapy. In nucleotides, the CDR3 is TGTGCCAGCAGCTCTGGGCGAATGGCGGGGAGCTCTGGGGCCAACGTCCTGACTTTC. Translation gives CASSSGRMAGSSGANVLTF.